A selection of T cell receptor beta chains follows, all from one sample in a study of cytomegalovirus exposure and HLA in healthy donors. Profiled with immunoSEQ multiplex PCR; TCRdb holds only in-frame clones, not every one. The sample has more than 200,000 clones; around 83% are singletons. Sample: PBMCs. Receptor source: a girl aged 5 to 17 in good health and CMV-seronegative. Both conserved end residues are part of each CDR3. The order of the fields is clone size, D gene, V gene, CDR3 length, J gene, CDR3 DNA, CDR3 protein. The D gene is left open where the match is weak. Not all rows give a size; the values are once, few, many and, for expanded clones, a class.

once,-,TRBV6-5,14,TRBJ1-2,TGTGCCAGCAGTTACGGGGGAGGAGACTATGGCTACACCTTC,CASSYGGGDYGYTF
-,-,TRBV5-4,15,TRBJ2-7,TGTGCCAGCAGCCTAGGACATTTCCCCGGCGACGAGCAGTACTTC,CASSLGHFPGDEQYF
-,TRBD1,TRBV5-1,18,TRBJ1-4,TGCGCCAGCAGCTTGGGGAAACAGGGGGCGCGGACTAATGAAAAACTGTTTTTT,CASSLGKQGARTNEKLFF
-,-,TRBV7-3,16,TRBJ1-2,TGTGCCATCGAGCCCAGTCCGGACAGAGCTAACTATGGCTACACCTTC,CAIEPSPDRANYGYTF
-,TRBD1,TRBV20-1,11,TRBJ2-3,TGCAGTGCAAAACAGGGGGATACGCAGTATTTT,CSAKQGDTQYF
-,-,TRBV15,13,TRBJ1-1,TGTGCCACCAGCCGTAGGGGGGGCACTGAAGCTTTCTTT,CATSRRGGTEAFF
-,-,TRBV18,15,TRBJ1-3,TGTGCCAGCTCACCGCAGGGAAACTCTGGAAACACCATATATTTT,CASSPQGNSGNTIYF
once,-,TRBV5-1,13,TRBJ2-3,TGCGCCAGCAGCAGCCCGCCCACAGATACGCAGTATTTT,CASSSPPTDTQYF
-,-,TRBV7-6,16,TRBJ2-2,TGTGCCAGCAGCTTCCCTGGGGGCGAGTTCACCGGGGAGCTGTTTTTT,CASSFPGGEFTGELFF
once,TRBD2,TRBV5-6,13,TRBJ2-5,TGTGCCAGCAGCATTGGGACTAAGCAGGAGCAGTACTTC,CASSIGTKQEQYF
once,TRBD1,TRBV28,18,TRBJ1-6,TGTGCCAGCAGCCTTACCACCACCGGGACAGGGGAAAATTCACCCCTCCACTTT,CASSLTTTGTGENSPLHF
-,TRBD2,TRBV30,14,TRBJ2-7,TGTGCCTGGAGCCCGGGACTAGCGCCCCAGGAGCAGTACTTC,CAWSPGLAPQEQYF
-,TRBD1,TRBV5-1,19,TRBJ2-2,TGCGCCAGCAGCTCCCGGGACAGGGTAGGGAGAACAACCACCGGGGAGCTGTTTTTT,CASSSRDRVGRTTTGELFF
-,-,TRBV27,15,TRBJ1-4,TGTGCCAGCAGGAGACAGGCGTCTACTGGGGAAAAACTGTTTTTT,CASRRQASTGEKLFF
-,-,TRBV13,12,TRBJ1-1,TGTGTCAGCAGCCGACGGGGCACTGAAGCTTTCTTT,CVSSRRGTEAFF
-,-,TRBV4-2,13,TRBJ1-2,TGTGCCAGCAGCCTTGTGGACAGTCCGAGATACACCTTC,CASSLVDSPRYTF
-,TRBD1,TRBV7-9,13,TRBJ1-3,TGTGCCAGCAGCGGAACACAGGGGAACACCATATATTTT,CASSGTQGNTIYF
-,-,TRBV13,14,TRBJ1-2,TGTGCCAGCAGCCCCCTGGGGCAAGCCTTGGCCTACACCTTC,CASSPLGQALAYTF
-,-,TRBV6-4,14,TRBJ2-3,TGTGCCAGCAGTGACGAGGCAGGGGCCGATACGCAGTATTTT,CASSDEAGADTQYF
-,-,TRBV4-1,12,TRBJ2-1,TGCGCCAGCAGCCAAGTAGTAAATGAGCAGTTCTTC,CASSQVVNEQFF
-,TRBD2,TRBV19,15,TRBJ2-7,TGTGCCAGTAGTAACCAAGCGGGAGGAGGCTACGAGCAGTACTTC,CASSNQAGGGYEQYF
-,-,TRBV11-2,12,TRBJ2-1,TGTGCCAGCAGCTCGAGGTACAATGAGCAGTTCTTC,CASSSRYNEQFF